This T cell receptor beta chain comes out of a study of T cells expressing NK-cell markers. Study at large: Eight donors were sequenced, of whom seven were HCMV-seropositive, while the remaining one was HCMV-seronegative.

The length of the CDR3 is 14 residues. Germline CDR1 and CDR2: LNHDA and SQIVND (reference sequence). Note on this clonotype: Its antigen is unknown.

Regarding the study as a whole: Six or seven donors had dominant NKG2C+ clonotypes that comprised about 1.0-7.5% of their CD8+ T cells.

TCRdb re-called the 5' RACE reads; every CDR3 protein appears as one record, without DNA. This sample's table reports about 260,000 distinct CDR3 sequences. This TCR came from a woman between 18 and 70 years old in good health. The specimen was blood T cells: a sorted CD56 or NKG2C T cell subset, CD4+ or CD8+ T cells, or bulk PBMC T cells (not recorded which). This sequence joins TRBV19 and TRBJ1-5; TCRdb indicates TRBD1, and absent DNA this call remains unverified. The CDR3 sequence is CASSTPRQYQPQHF.